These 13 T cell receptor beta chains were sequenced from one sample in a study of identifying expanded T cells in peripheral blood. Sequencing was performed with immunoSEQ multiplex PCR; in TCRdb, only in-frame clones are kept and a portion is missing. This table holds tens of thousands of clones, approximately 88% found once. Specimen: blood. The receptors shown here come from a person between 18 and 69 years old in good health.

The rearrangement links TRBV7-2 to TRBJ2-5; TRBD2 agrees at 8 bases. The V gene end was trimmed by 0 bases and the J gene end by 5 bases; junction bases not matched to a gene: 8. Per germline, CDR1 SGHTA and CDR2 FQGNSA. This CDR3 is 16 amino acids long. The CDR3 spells CASSLALSGSSETQYF. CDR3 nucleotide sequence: TGTGCCAGCAGCTTAGCGCTGAGCGGGAGTAGCGAGACCCAGTACTTC.

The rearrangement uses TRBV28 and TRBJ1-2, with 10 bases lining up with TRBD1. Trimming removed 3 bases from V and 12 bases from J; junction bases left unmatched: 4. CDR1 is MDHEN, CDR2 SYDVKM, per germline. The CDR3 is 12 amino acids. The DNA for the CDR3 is TGTGCCAGCAGTTTCCGGGACAGGGGAAACACCTTC. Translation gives CASSFRDRGNTF.

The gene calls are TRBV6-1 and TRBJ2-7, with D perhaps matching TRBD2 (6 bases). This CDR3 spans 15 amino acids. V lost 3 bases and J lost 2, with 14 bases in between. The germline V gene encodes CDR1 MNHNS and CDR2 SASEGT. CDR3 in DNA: TGTGCCAGCAGTGACCACCTGGAGGGCCCCTACGAGCAGTACTTC. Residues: CASSDHLEGPYEQYF.

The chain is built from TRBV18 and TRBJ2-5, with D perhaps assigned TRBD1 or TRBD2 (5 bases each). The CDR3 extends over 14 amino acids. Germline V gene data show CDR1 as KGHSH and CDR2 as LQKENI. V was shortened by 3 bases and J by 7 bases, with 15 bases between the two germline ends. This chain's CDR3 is CASSPGDVKGTQYF. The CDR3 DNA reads TGTGCCAGCTCACCGGGGGACGTCAAAGGGACCCAGTACTTC.

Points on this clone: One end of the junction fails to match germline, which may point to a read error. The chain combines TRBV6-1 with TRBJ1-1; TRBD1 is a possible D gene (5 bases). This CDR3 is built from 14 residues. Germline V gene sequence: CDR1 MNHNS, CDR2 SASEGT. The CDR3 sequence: CASTEVQENTEAFF. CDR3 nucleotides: TGTGCCAGCACTGAAGTACAGGAAAACACTGAAGCTTTCTTT.

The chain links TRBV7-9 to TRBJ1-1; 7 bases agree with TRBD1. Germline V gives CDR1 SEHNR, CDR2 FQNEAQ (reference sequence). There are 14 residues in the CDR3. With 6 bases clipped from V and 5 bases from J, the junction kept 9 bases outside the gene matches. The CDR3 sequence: CASRSQTGRTEAFF. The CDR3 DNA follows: TGTGCCAGCAGATCACAGACAGGGCGGACTGAAGCTTTCTTT.

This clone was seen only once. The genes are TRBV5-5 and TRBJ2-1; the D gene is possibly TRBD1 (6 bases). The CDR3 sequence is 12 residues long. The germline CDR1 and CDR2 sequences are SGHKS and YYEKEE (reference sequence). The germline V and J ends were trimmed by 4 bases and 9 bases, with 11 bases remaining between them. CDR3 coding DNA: TGTGCCAGCAGCCTACAGGGTTTTGAGCAGTTCTTC. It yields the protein CASSLQGFEQFF.

CDR3 sequence reads: CASSLLAGGYNEQFF. In nucleotides, the CDR3 is TGTGCCAGCAGCCTTCTAGCGGGAGGGTACAATGAGCAGTTCTTC. This chain joins TRBV5-5 and TRBJ2-1, with 12 nucleotides matching TRBD2. With V trimmed by 4 bases and J by 4 bases, 3 bases remained unmatched. Germline V gene lookup returns CDR1 SGHKS and CDR2 YYEKEE (reference sequence). This CDR3 comprises 15 residues.

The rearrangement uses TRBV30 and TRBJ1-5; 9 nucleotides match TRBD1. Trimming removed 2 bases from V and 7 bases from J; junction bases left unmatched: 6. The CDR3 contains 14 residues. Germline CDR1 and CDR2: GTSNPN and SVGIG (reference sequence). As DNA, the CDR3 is TGTGCCTGGAGTAAACAGGGGGCAGAACAGCCCCAGCATTTT. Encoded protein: CAWSKQGAEQPQHF.

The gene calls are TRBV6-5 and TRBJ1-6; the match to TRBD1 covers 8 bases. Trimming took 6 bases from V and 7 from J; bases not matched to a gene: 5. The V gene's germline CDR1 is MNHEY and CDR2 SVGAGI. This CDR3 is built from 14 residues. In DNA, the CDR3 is TGTGCCAGCAGCTCGACAGGGGTGAATTCACCCCTCCACTTT. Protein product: CASSSTGVNSPLHF.

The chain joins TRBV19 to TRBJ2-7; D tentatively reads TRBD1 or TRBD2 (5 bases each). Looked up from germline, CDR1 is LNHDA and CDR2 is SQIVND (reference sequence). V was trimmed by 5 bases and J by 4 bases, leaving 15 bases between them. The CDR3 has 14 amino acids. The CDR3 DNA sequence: TGTGCCAGTAGTCTCCGGGACGGACTTTACGAGCAGTACTTC. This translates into CASSLRDGLYEQYF.

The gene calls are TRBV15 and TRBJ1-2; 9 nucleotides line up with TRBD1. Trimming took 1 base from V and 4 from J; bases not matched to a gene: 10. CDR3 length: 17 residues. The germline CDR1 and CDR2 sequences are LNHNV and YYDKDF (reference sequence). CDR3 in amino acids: CATSRAGTGSGVYGYTF. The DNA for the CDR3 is TGTGCCACCAGCAGAGCAGGGACAGGGAGTGGGGTCTATGGCTACACCTTC.

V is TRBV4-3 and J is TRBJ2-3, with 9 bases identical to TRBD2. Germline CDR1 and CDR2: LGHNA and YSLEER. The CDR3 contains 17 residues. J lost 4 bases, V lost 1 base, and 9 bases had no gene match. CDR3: CASSQGSLAGLSDTQYF. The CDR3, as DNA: TGCGCCAGCAGCCAAGGGTCCCTAGCGGGACTATCAGATACGCAGTATTTT.